This is a list of T cell receptor beta chains from one sample in a study of T-cell memory formation after mild COVID-19. From the 5' RACE reads, TCRdb called clonotypes with MiXCR, one entry per CDR3 protein. The sample has 110,000 to 150,000 distinct CDR3 sequences, roughly a quarter seen once. Sequenced sample: PBMCs or a T cell subset sorted from them (not recorded which). All receptors derive from an adult woman who had mild COVID-19 (a few samples of this study predate the infection). Cell type and time point are not known. Both conserved end residues are part of each CDR3. The order of the fields is clone size, J gene, D gene, V gene, CDR3 DNA, CDR3 protein. D genes are given only for firm matches. Not every row has a clone size; where given, it reads once, few, many or a size class.

size: few; J: TRBJ1-1; D: NA; V: TRBV5-1; DNA: TGCGCCAGCAGCTTTTGGGAGGAGAACACTGAAGCTTTCTTT; CDR3: CASSFWEENTEAFF
size: NA; J: TRBJ2-6; D: TRBD1; V: TRBV24-1; DNA: TGTGCCACCAGCTCCAATTCGGGACAGGCATACTCTGGGGCCAACGTCCTGACTTTC; CDR3: CATSSNSGQAYSGANVLTF
size: NA; J: TRBJ1-2; D: TRBD1; V: TRBV9; DNA: TGTGCCAGCAGCGCCGGACAGGGGGCTTCTAATGGCTACACCTTC; CDR3: CASSAGQGASNGYTF
size: NA; J: TRBJ2-5; D: NA; V: TRBV20-1; DNA: TGCAGTGTTTACCCCTACTCGGGGGGCATGGAGACCCAGTACTTC; CDR3: CSVYPYSGGMETQYF
size: few; J: TRBJ2-7; D: TRBD2; V: TRBV11-3; DNA: TGTGCCAGCAGCTTAGTCAAAGGCGGGAGAGGGTACGAGCAGTACTTC; CDR3: CASSLVKGGRGYEQYF
size: NA; J: TRBJ2-1; D: NA; V: TRBV7-2; DNA: TGTGCCAGCAGCTTTACAGGGGGAGGGCGGGAAGAGCAGTTCTTC; CDR3: CASSFTGGGREEQFF
size: few; J: TRBJ2-7; D: NA; V: TRBV7-9; DNA: TGTGCCAGCCGCTCAGGCGGGGCCCCCTCCGAGCAGTACTTC; CDR3: CASRSGGAPSEQYF
size: few; J: TRBJ2-3; D: NA; V: TRBV7-3; DNA: TGTGCCAGCAGCTTGTCCATCACTAGCACAGATACGCAGTATTTT; CDR3: CASSLSITSTDTQYF
size: few; J: TRBJ1-5; D: TRBD1; V: TRBV12-3/TRBV12-4; DNA: TGTGCCAGCAGTCCCAAGGGACAGAGTAATCAGCCCCAGCATTTT; CDR3: CASSPKGQSNQPQHF
size: many; J: TRBJ2-7; D: NA; V: TRBV5-6; DNA: TGTGCCAGCAGCTTGGGCCAGAGCTCCTACGAGCAGTACTTC; CDR3: CASSLGQSSYEQYF
size: NA; J: TRBJ1-5; D: NA; V: TRBV9; DNA: TGTGCCAGCAGCGTAGCGGGAACCACTAATCAGCCCCAGCATTTT; CDR3: CASSVAGTTNQPQHF
size: few; J: TRBJ2-7; D: NA; V: TRBV29-1; DNA: TGCAGCGTTGGTGGGGACCACGAGCAGTACTTC; CDR3: CSVGGDHEQYF
size: NA; J: TRBJ2-1; D: NA; V: TRBV7-8; DNA: TGTGCCAGCAGCTGGGCGGGGAGCTCCTACAATGAGCAGTTCTTC; CDR3: CASSWAGSSYNEQFF
size: few; J: TRBJ2-3; D: NA; V: TRBV5-6; DNA: TGTGCCAGCAGCGGGTCAGGGGTCCAAGATACGCAGTATTTT; CDR3: CASSGSGVQDTQYF
size: NA; J: TRBJ2-7; D: NA; V: TRBV7-9; DNA: TGTGCCAGCAGCTTAGCTCTGGCGTACGAGCAGTACTTC; CDR3: CASSLALAYEQYF
size: NA; J: TRBJ2-7; D: TRBD2; V: TRBV6-2/TRBV6-3; DNA: TGTGCCAGCAGAAAATCTAGCGGGGCCTCCTACGAGCAGTACTTC; CDR3: CASRKSSGASYEQYF
size: few; J: TRBJ2-3; D: NA; V: TRBV29-1; DNA: TGCAGCGTTATAGAATCCTCCACAGATACGCAGTATTTT; CDR3: CSVIESSTDTQYF
size: NA; J: TRBJ1-5; D: NA; V: TRBV6-6; DNA: TGTGCCAGCAGCACAGGTCCCAATCAGCCCCAGCATTTT; CDR3: CASSTGPNQPQHF
size: few; J: TRBJ2-7; D: NA; V: TRBV6-6; DNA: TGTGCCAGCAGTCTCCCACGGGCCTACGAGCAGTACTTC; CDR3: CASSLPRAYEQYF
size: few; J: TRBJ2-1; D: NA; V: TRBV20-1; DNA: TGCAGTGCTAGTGAGGTCGCAGGACCCTATGAGCAGTTCTTC; CDR3: CSASEVAGPYEQFF
size: NA; J: TRBJ2-1; D: TRBD2; V: TRBV29-1; DNA: TGCAGCGTTTATGGACTAGCGGGAGCGCACTACAATGAGCAGTTCTTC; CDR3: CSVYGLAGAHYNEQFF
size: NA; J: TRBJ2-1; D: NA; V: TRBV11-2; DNA: TGTGCCAGCAGCCCCACCCACAATGAGCAGTTCTTC; CDR3: CASSPTHNEQFF
size: NA; J: TRBJ2-1; D: TRBD2; V: TRBV24-1; DNA: TGTGCCACCAGTGGACAAGGGGCGGGAGCCTACAATGAGCAGTTCTTC; CDR3: CATSGQGAGAYNEQFF
size: NA; J: TRBJ2-2; D: TRBD2; V: TRBV7-9; DNA: TGTGCCAGCAGCCTAATTAGCGGGGGGCCGACCGGGGAGCTGTTTTTT; CDR3: CASSLISGGPTGELFF
size: NA; J: TRBJ1-1; D: TRBD1; V: TRBV4-3; DNA: TGCGCCAGCAGCCCGGACAGGGGGCCAAACACTGAAGCTTTCTTT; CDR3: CASSPDRGPNTEAFF
size: NA; J: TRBJ2-2; D: TRBD2; V: TRBV27; DNA: TGTGCCAGGGCCCCCCGGCCTAGCGGGGCAACGAACACCGGGGAGCTGTTTTTT; CDR3: CARAPRPSGATNTGELFF
size: few; J: TRBJ2-7; D: TRBD2; V: TRBV2; DNA: TGTGCCAGCAGTGACCCCGGGACTAGCGGGAGTAGCGAGCAGTACTTC; CDR3: CASSDPGTSGSSEQYF
size: NA; J: TRBJ1-2; D: NA; V: TRBV29-1; DNA: TGCAGCGTCGCCTTCAGTCCAGGAGAACCCTCAAGGGGGTATGGCTACACCTTC; CDR3: CSVAFSPGEPSRGYGYTF
size: NA; J: TRBJ2-3; D: TRBD1; V: TRBV7-2; DNA: TGTGCCAGCAGCTCGGGACAGGGAGATACGCAGTATTTT; CDR3: CASSSGQGDTQYF
size: NA; J: TRBJ1-1; D: NA; V: TRBV29-1; DNA: TGCAGCGTTTACCCCGGGACGGGGAACACTGAAGCTTTCTTT; CDR3: CSVYPGTGNTEAFF
size: few; J: TRBJ2-7; D: NA; V: TRBV15; DNA: TGTGCCACCAGCAGAGATAGAGGCCTCTCCTACGAGCAGTACTTC; CDR3: CATSRDRGLSYEQYF
size: NA; J: TRBJ2-7; D: NA; V: TRBV5-1; DNA: TGCGCCAGCAGCCCGGCCGGCGGCTACGAGCAGTACTTC; CDR3: CASSPAGGYEQYF
size: NA; J: TRBJ2-7; D: TRBD1; V: TRBV6-1; DNA: TGTGCCAGCAGTAATTCGGACAGGGGAACGCAAGAGCAGTACTTC; CDR3: CASSNSDRGTQEQYF
size: NA; J: TRBJ1-4; D: TRBD1; V: TRBV6-5; DNA: TGTGCCACCTCTGCTATCGGACAGGGGAATGAAAAACTGTTTTTT; CDR3: CATSAIGQGNEKLFF
size: NA; J: TRBJ2-2; D: TRBD2; V: TRBV7-8; DNA: TGTGCCAGCAGCCCCCGTAGTAGCGGGGCCGGGGAGCTGTTTTTT; CDR3: CASSPRSSGAGELFF
size: few; J: TRBJ2-1; D: NA; V: TRBV29-1; DNA: TGCAGCGTTCGACTGGCTGAGCAGTTCTTC; CDR3: CSVRLAEQFF
size: once; J: TRBJ2-1; D: TRBD2; V: TRBV11-1; DNA: TGTGCCAGCAGCCTCGGACTAGCGGGAGAGATATGGCAGTTCTTC; CDR3: CASSLGLAGEIWQFF
size: few; J: TRBJ2-7; D: NA; V: TRBV12-3/TRBV12-4; DNA: TGTGCCAGCGGACCCTCCGGGGACACCTACGAGCAGTACTTC; CDR3: CASGPSGDTYEQYF
size: few; J: TRBJ2-1; D: TRBD2; V: TRBV9; DNA: TGTGCCAGCAGCGTAGAATCGGGAGGGGGAAGCGGGCAGTTCTTC; CDR3: CASSVESGGGSGQFF
size: NA; J: TRBJ2-5; D: TRBD1; V: TRBV27; DNA: TGTGCCAGCAGTCCGACAGGGGATGGGGAGACCCAGTACTTC; CDR3: CASSPTGDGETQYF
size: NA; J: TRBJ1-2; D: TRBD1; V: TRBV19; DNA: TGTGCCAGTAGTATTACCGGGACAGAGAATGGCTACACCTTC; CDR3: CASSITGTENGYTF
size: few; J: TRBJ1-2; D: NA; V: TRBV7-2; DNA: TGTGCCAGCACATCGGACGATAACTATGGCTACACCTTC; CDR3: CASTSDDNYGYTF
size: few; J: TRBJ1-1; D: NA; V: TRBV4-1; DNA: TGCGCCAGCAGCCAAAAGGTACAGATGAACACTGAAGCTTTCTTT; CDR3: CASSQKVQMNTEAFF
size: NA; J: TRBJ2-5; D: NA; V: TRBV20-1; DNA: TGCAGTGCTAGAGTTGGGGTCGGAGAGACCCAGTACTTC; CDR3: CSARVGVGETQYF
size: many; J: TRBJ2-5; D: NA; V: TRBV27; DNA: TGTGCCAGCAGTTTATCATTCCAGGGCTACCAAGAGACCCAGTACTTC; CDR3: CASSLSFQGYQETQYF
size: NA; J: TRBJ2-3; D: TRBD2; V: TRBV6-2/TRBV6-3; DNA: TGTGCCAGCAGTCCGACGGGACTAGCGGGAGAGGCAGATACGCAGTATTTT; CDR3: CASSPTGLAGEADTQYF
size: few; J: TRBJ2-7; D: TRBD1; V: TRBV12-3/TRBV12-4; DNA: TGTGCCAGCAGCCCGGGACAGGTTAGCTCCTACGAGCAGTACTTC; CDR3: CASSPGQVSSYEQYF
size: NA; J: TRBJ2-3; D: TRBD2; V: TRBV2; DNA: TGTGCCATCCAGCGGGAGACTAGCACAGATACGCAGTATTTT; CDR3: CAIQRETSTDTQYF
size: few; J: TRBJ2-5; D: TRBD1; V: TRBV7-9; DNA: TGTGCCAGCAGCCCCGGACAGGGAAGCCTACTGTACCAAGAGACCCAGTACTTC; CDR3: CASSPGQGSLLYQETQYF
size: few; J: TRBJ1-2; D: NA; V: TRBV5-1; DNA: TGCGCCAGCAGCTTCCCTGACACCACTAACTATGGCTACACCTTC; CDR3: CASSFPDTTNYGYTF
size: NA; J: TRBJ1-2; D: NA; V: TRBV6-2/TRBV6-3; DNA: TGTGCCAGCGCCAGTGGGGCCGGAGGAGGCTACACCTTC; CDR3: CASASGAGGGYTF
size: NA; J: TRBJ2-7; D: NA; V: TRBV3-2; DNA: TGTGCCAGCAGCCAAGAGCCCCTAGCGGCCTACGAGCAGTACTTC; CDR3: CASSQEPLAAYEQYF